This TCR beta chain was observed in a study of identical twins. Each CDR3 protein is one row after TCRdb ran MiXCR on the 5' RACE reads. The repertoire consists of approximately 670,000 distinct CDR3 sequences, with 5.5% to 6.5% occurring once and the leading ten covering about 1.8%. The V end lost 5 bases, the J end lost 0 bases, and 13 bases lay between the germline ends. Germline-derived CDR1 and CDR2 are SGHAT and FQNNGV. This CDR3 is built from 16 residues. This chain connects TRBV11-2 to TRBJ2-2, with D possibly being TRBD2 (6 bases). This TCR came from a man aged 18 to 30 in good health. Sequencing used naive T cells sorted from blood. The CDR3 protein is CASSRRPGANTGELFF. The CDR3 coding sequence is TGTGCCAGCAGCCGTAGACCGGGAGCGAACACCGGGGAGCTGTTTTTT.